This TCR beta chain comes out of a study of cytomegalovirus exposure and HLA in healthy donors. General observations from the study: With DRB1 most and HLA-C fewest, TCR association rates differed between HLA loci in a later analysis.

The PCR had 60 Vbeta and 13 Jbeta primers. Sequencing was performed with immunoSEQ multiplex PCR; in TCRdb, only in-frame clones are kept and a portion is missing. This table has about 240,000 clones, roughly four fifths appearing once. CDR1 SGHRS and CDR2 YFSETQ come from the germline V gene. This CDR3 contains 16 residues. V was pared by 4 bases and J by 1 base, with 8 bases of the junction left unmatched. This clone was seen a single time. What it recognizes is unknown. Source material: PBMCs. The receptor comes from an older woman in good health and CMV-seropositive. The chain links TRBV5-1 to TRBJ2-3; 8 nucleotides match TRBD2. For the CDR3, the DNA is TGCGCCAGCAGCCCCTCCCTGACTAGCGGCACAGATACGCAGTATTTT. Amino acid sequence: CASSPSLTSGTDTQYF.